The T cell receptor beta chain described here comes from a study of CD8+ T cells in alopecia areata. Overall study: Treated patients were given 5 to 10 mg oral tofacitinib twice daily. People stayed on tofacitinib for 6 to 18 months, then stopped the drug for 6 months.

V lost 8 bases to trimming and J lost 1 base, with 12 bases between them. In germline, CDR1 is MNHNY, CDR2 SVGAGI (reference sequence). This CDR3 is 15 amino acids long. Treatment of the sample: oral pan-JAK inhibitor, 5-10 mg twice daily. On this clone itself: As yet, its antigen is unknown.

Isolated RNA was reverse transcribed into cDNA used as the sequencing template. TCRdb's copy holds only in-frame clones and misses some; the assay was immunoSEQ multiplex PCR. The table includes under 150,000 clones, 82% detected once. The study, taken as a whole, reports: Expanded CD8+ clones among the top 100, and scalp clonality, were significantly decreased by tofacitinib.

This receptor was obtained from a human donor with alopecia areata. Specimen: CD8+ T cells sorted from blood, collected at week 4, from a patient treated with tofacitinib. The V gene is TRBV6-6, the J gene TRBJ2-6; no firm D call. CDR3 protein: CASLEWGSGANVLTF. CDR3 in DNA: TGTGCCAGCTTAGAGTGGGGTTCTGGGGCCAACGTCCTGACTTTC.